This T cell receptor (beta chain) was observed in a study of T cell repertoires in cytomegalovirus infection. A single record per CDR3 protein comes from TCRdb applying MiXCR to the reads. The sample includes a few hundred thousand distinct CDR3 sequences, 17% of them seen just once. The CDR3 sequence is 14 residues long. Germline CDR1 and CDR2: MNHEY and SMNVEV (reference sequence). The junction had 9 bases not matched to a gene; V was cut back by 7 bases and J by 5 bases. The V gene is TRBV27, the J gene TRBJ1-1, with 8 bases aligning to TRBD1. The receptor was isolated from a human donor in good health (CMV status not recorded). Some clones in this sample may be carry-over from other donors' samples. The sample comprised PBMCs. Here the CDR3 reads CASTERQGLTEAFF. In DNA, the CDR3 is TGTGCCAGCACCGAAAGACAGGGGCTAACTGAAGCTTTCTTT.